Shown below are 2 T cell receptor beta chains from a single sample sequenced in a study of T-cell reconstitution after alpha-beta-depleted transplantation in children (dated by TCRdb to 2016 to 2018). This specimen's treatment or condition label, per the study, means: allogeneic hematopoietic cell transplantation with graft depleted of TCRalphabeta T cells and CD19 B cells. Libraries came from PCR. Sequencing was performed on an Illumina HiSeq 2500. TCR libraries were prepared with molecular barcoding, using unique molecular identifiers to normalize TCRbeta repertoire quantification. TCRdb's own reprocessing of the public reads used fastp at Q25 and MiXCR and kept productive beta chains. Rows with one shared CDR3 protein collapse into an entry with the most common genes and DNA. This sample is represented by about 600,000 distinct CDR3 sequences; 10% to 15% of them were singletons. The ten largest account for approximately 2% of the sample.

The sequencing here drew on PBMCs, mostly from graft donor cells, taken 360 days after TCRalphabeta/CD19-depleted stem cell transplant. The receptors were sampled from a male patient younger than 18 who had a stem cell transplant for acute myeloid leukemia, so the T cells may come from the graft donor.

This clonotype was picked up a small number of times. V usage is TRBV10-3 and J usage is TRBJ1-1; D is ambiguous. The V end was cut by 3 bases, the J end by 2 bases, with 7 bases between. The CDR3 extends over 13 amino acids. Germline assignment: CDR1 ENHRY and CDR2 SYGVKD. The CDR3 region has the DNA TGTGCCATCAGTGAAGGGTTAAACACTGAAGCTTTCTTT. As protein: CAISEGLNTEAFF.

The table lists this clonotype with a few counts. The chain is built from TRBV5-1 and TRBJ2-4; D is perhaps TRBD1 or TRBD2 (5 bases each). The CDR3 loop spans 15 amino acids. The germline V gene encodes CDR1 SGHRS and CDR2 YFSETQ. V dropped 3 bases and J dropped 5 bases, with 15 bases sitting between them. The CDR3 sequence is CASSSKGRWENIQYF. The CDR3 DNA reads as TGCGCCAGCAGCTCGAAGGGACGGTGGGAAAACATTCAGTACTTC.